This TCR beta chain was identified in a study of cytomegalovirus exposure and HLA in healthy donors. Study results and limitations: The authors listed 150 to 200 TCR beta chains as cytomegalovirus-associated. Per published reports, the classifier diagnosed cytomegalovirus status with high specificity and sensitivity.

PCR amplification relied on 60 Vbeta primers (plus 13 Jbeta primers). TCRdb's table, derived via immunoSEQ multiplex PCR, lists solely in-frame clones and lacks some. Among under 100,000 clones listed, around 70% were seen once. For this clone: Its specificity is unknown.

Germline values: CDR1 SGDLS, CDR2 YYNGEE. Trimming stripped 6 bases from V and 2 bases from J, with 13 bases between. The CDR3 runs to 14 residues. The receptor's source is a woman aged 50 to 60 in good health and CMV-seropositive. The specimen sequenced was PBMCs. V usage is TRBV9 and J usage is TRBJ2-3; perhaps TRBD2 as D (5 bases). CDR3 region: CASTLTGSTDTQYF. The CDR3 nucleotides are TGTGCCAGCACTCTAACGGGGTCCACAGATACGCAGTATTTT.